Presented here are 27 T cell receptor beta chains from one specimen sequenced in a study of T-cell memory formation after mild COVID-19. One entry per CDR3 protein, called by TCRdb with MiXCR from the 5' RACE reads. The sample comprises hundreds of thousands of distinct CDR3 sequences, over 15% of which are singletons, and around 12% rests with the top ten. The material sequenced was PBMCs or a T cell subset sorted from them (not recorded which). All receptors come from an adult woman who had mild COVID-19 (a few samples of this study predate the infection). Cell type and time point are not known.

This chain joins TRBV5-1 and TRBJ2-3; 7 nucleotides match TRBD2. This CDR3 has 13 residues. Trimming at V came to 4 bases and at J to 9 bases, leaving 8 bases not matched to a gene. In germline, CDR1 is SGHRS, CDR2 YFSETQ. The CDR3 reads CASSPSGTTTQYF. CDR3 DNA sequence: TGCGCCAGCAGCCCGTCGGGGACTACCACGCAGTATTTT.

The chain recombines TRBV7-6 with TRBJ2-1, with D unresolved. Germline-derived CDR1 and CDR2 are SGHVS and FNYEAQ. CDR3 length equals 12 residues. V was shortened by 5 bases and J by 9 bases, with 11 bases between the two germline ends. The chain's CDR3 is CASSPRRSEQFF. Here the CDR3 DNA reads TGTGCCAGCAGCCCGCGGCGGAGTGAGCAGTTCTTC.

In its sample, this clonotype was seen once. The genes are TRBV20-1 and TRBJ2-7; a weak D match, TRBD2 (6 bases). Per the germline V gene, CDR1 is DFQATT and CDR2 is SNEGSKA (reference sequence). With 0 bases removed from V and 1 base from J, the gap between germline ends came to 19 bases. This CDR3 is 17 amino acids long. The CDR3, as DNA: TGCAGTGCTAGAGATCTTGTCGGGGGACGGTATTCCTACGAGCAGTACTTC. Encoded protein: CSARDLVGGRYSYEQYF.

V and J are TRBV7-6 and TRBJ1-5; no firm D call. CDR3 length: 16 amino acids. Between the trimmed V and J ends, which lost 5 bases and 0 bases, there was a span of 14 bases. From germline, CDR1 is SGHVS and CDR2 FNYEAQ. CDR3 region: CASSPTIGHSNQPQHF. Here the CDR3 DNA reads TGTGCCAGCAGCCCAACCATCGGGCATAGCAATCAGCCCCAGCATTTT.

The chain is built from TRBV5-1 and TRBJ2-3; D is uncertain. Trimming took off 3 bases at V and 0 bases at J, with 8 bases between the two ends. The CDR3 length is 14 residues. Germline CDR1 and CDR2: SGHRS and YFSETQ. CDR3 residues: CASSWSASTDTQYF. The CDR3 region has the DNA TGCGCCAGCAGCTGGAGTGCTAGCACAGATACGCAGTATTTT.

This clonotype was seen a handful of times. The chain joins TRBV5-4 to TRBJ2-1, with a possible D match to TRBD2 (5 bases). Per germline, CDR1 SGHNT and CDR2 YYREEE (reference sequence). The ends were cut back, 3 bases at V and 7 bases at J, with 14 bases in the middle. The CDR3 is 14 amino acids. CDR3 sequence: CASSSAGSVNEQFF. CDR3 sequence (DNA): TGTGCCAGCAGCTCCGCGGGTAGCGTGAATGAGCAGTTCTTC.

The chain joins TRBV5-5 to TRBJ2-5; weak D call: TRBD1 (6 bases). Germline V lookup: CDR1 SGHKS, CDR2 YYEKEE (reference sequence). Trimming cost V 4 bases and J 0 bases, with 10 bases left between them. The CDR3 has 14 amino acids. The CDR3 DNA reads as TGTGCCAGCAGCATCCGACAGGACCAAGAGACCCAGTACTTC. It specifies CASSIRQDQETQYF.

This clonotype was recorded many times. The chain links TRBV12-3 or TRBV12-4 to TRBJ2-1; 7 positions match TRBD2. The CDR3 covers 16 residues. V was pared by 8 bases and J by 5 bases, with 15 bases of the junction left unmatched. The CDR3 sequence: CASRSHAAGENNEQFF. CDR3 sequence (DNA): TGTGCCAGCCGTTCCCATGCGGCGGGGGAGAACAATGAGCAGTTCTTC.

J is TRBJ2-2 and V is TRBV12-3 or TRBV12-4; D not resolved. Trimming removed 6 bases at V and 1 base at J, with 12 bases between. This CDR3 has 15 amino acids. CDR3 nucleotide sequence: TGTGCCAGCAGCCCGCCCCTAGGGAACACCGGGGAGCTGTTTTTT. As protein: CASSPPLGNTGELFF.

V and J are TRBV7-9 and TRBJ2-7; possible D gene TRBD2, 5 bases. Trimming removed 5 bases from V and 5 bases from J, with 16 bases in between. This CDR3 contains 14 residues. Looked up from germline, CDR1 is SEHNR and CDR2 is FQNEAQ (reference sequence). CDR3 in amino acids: CASSPTGSWHEQYF. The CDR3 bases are TGTGCCAGCAGCCCCACTGGGAGTTGGCACGAGCAGTACTTC.

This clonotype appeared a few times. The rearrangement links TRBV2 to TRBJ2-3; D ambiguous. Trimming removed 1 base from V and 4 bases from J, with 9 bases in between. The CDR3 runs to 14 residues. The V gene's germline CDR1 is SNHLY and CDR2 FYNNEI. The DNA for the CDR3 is TGTGCCAGCAGTGAAGGGACCACCCCAGATACGCAGTATTTT. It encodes CASSEGTTPDTQYF.

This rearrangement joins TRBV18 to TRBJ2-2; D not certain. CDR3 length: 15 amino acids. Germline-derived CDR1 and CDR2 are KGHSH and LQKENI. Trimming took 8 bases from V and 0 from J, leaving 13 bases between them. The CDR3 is CASATNIANTGELFF. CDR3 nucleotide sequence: TGTGCCAGCGCTACCAACATCGCGAACACCGGGGAGCTGTTTTTT.

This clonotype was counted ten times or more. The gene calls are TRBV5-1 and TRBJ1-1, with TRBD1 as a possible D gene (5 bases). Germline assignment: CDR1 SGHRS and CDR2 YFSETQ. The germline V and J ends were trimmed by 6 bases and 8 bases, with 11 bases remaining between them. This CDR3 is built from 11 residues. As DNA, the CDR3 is TGCGCCAGCAAACAGGAGACGGAAGCTTTCTTT. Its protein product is CASKQETEAFF.

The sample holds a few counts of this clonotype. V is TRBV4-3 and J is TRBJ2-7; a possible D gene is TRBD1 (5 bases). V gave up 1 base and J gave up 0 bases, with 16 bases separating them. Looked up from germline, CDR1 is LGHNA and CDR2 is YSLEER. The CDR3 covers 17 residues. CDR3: CASSQGPSGQSSYEQYF. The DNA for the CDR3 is TGCGCCAGCAGCCAAGGCCCATCTGGACAAAGCTCCTACGAGCAGTACTTC.

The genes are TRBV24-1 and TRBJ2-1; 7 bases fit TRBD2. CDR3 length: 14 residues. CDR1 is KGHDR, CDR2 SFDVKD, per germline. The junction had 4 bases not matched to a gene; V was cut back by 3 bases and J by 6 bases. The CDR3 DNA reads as TGTGCCACCAGTGATCCCGGGACTATCAATGAGCAGTTCTTC. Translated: CATSDPGTINEQFF.

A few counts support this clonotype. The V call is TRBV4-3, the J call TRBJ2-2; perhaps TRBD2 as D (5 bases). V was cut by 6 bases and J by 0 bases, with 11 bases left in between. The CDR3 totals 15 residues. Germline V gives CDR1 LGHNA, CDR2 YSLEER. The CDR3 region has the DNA TGCGCCAGCAGAGTTGAGGAGGCGAACACCGGGGAGCTGTTTTTT. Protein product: CASRVEEANTGELFF.

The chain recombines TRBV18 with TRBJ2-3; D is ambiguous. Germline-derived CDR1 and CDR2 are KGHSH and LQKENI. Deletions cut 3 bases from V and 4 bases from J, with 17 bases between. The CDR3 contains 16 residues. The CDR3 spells CASSPQAQAPADTQYF. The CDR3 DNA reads TGTGCCAGCTCACCCCAGGCCCAGGCCCCGGCAGATACGCAGTATTTT.

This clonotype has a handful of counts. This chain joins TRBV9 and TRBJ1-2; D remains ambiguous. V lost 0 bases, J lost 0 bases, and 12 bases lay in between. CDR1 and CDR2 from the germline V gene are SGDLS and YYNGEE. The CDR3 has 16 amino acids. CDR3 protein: CASSVAEREANYGYTF. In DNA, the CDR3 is TGTGCCAGCAGCGTAGCGGAAAGGGAAGCTAACTATGGCTACACCTTC.

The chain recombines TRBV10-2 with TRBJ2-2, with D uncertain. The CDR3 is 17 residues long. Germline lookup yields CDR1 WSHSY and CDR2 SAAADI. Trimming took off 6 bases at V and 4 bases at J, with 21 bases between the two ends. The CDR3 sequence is CASSDGRLLWGTGELFF. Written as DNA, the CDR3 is TGCGCCAGCAGCGACGGGCGGTTGTTGTGGGGCACCGGGGAGCTGTTTTTT.

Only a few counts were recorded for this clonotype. In nucleotides, the CDR3 is TGTGCCAGTAGTTATGCGCATATAGGTCCCTACGAGCAGTACTTC. Its protein product is CASSYAHIGPYEQYF. This chain uses TRBV19 with TRBJ2-7; unclear D gene. With 5 bases removed from V and 2 bases from J, the gap between germline ends came to 16 bases. Germline V lookup: CDR1 LNHDA, CDR2 SQIVND (reference sequence). The CDR3 is made up of 15 amino acids. Full variable domain (remainder filled in from reference TRBV19 and TRBJ2-7): DGGITQSPKYLFRKEGQNVTLSCEQNLNHDAMYWYRQDPGQGLRLIYYSQIVNDFQKGDIAEGYSVSREKKESFPLTVTSAQKNPTAFYLCASSYAHIGPYEQYFGPGTRLTVT.

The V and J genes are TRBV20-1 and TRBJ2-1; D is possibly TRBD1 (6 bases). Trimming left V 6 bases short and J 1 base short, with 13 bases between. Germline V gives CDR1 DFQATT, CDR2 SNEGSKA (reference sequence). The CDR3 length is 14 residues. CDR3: CSAREGESYNEQFF. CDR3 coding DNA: TGCAGTGCCCGAGAGGGGGAGTCCTACAATGAGCAGTTCTTC.

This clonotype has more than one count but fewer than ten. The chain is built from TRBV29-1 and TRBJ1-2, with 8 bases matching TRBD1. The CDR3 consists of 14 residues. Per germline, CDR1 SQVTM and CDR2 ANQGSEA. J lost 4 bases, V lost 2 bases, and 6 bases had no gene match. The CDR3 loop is CSVEPGQGGYGYTF. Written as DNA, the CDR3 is TGCAGCGTTGAACCCGGACAGGGAGGCTATGGCTACACCTTC.

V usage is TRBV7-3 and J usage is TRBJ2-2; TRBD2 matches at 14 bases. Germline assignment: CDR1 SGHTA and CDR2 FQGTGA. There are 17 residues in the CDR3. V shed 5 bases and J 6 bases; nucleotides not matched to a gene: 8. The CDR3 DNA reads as TGTGCCAGCAGCCCAAGGGGGGGACTAGCGGGAGCCGGGGAGCTGTTTTTT. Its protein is CASSPRGGLAGAGELFF.

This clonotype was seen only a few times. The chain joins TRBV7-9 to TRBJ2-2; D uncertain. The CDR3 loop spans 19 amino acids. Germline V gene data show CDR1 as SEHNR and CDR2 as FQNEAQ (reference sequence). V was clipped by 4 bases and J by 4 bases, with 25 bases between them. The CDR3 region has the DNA TGTGCCAGCAGCTCCGATATTTGGTCAACAGAGGCGGTCACCGGGGAGCTGTTTTTT. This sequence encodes CASSSDIWSTEAVTGELFF. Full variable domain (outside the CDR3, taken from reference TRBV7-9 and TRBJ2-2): DTGVSQNPRHKITKRGQNVTFRCDPISEHNRLYWYRQTLGQGPEFLTYFQNEAQLEKSRLLSDRFSAERPKGSFSTLEIQRTEQGDSAMYLCASSSDIWSTEAVTGELFFGEGSRLTVL.

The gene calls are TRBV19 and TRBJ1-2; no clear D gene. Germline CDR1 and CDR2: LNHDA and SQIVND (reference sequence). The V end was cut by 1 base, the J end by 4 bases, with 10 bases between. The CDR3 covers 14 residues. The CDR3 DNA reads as TGTGCCAGTAGTATAGTGCCAGACTCCTATGGCTACACCTTC. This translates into CASSIVPDSYGYTF.

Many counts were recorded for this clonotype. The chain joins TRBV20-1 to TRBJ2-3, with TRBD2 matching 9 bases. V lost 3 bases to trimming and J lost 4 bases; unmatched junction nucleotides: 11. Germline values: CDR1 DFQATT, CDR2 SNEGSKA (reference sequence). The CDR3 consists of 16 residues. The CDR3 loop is CSASMLAGVSSDTQYF. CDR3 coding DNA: TGCAGTGCTAGTATGTTAGCGGGAGTATCATCAGATACGCAGTATTTT.

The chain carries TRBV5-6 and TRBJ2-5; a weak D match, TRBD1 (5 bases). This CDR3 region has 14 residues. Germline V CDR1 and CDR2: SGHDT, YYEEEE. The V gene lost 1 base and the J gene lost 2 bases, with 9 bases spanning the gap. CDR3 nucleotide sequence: TGTGCCAGCAGCTTGATGGCAGGGCAAGAGACCCAGTACTTC. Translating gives CASSLMAGQETQYF.